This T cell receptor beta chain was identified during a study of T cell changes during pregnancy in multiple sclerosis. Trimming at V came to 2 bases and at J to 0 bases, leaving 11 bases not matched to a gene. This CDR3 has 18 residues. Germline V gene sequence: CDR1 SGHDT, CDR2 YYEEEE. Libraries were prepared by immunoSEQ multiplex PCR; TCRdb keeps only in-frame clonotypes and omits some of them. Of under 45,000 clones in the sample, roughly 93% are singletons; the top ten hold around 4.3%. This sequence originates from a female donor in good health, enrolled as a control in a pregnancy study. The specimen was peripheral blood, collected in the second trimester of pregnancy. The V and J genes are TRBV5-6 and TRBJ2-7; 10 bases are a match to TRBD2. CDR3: CASSFRGSGGRFSYEQYF. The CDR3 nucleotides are TGTGCCAGCAGCTTCCGTGGTAGCGGGGGGCGTTTCTCCTACGAGCAGTACTTC. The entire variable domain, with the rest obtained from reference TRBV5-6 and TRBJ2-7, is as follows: DAGVTQSPTHLIKTRGQQVTLRCSPKSGHDTVSWYQQALGQGPQFIFQYYEEEERQRGNFPDRFSGHQFPNYSSELNVNALLLGDSALYLCASSFRGSGGRFSYEQYFGPGTRLTVT.